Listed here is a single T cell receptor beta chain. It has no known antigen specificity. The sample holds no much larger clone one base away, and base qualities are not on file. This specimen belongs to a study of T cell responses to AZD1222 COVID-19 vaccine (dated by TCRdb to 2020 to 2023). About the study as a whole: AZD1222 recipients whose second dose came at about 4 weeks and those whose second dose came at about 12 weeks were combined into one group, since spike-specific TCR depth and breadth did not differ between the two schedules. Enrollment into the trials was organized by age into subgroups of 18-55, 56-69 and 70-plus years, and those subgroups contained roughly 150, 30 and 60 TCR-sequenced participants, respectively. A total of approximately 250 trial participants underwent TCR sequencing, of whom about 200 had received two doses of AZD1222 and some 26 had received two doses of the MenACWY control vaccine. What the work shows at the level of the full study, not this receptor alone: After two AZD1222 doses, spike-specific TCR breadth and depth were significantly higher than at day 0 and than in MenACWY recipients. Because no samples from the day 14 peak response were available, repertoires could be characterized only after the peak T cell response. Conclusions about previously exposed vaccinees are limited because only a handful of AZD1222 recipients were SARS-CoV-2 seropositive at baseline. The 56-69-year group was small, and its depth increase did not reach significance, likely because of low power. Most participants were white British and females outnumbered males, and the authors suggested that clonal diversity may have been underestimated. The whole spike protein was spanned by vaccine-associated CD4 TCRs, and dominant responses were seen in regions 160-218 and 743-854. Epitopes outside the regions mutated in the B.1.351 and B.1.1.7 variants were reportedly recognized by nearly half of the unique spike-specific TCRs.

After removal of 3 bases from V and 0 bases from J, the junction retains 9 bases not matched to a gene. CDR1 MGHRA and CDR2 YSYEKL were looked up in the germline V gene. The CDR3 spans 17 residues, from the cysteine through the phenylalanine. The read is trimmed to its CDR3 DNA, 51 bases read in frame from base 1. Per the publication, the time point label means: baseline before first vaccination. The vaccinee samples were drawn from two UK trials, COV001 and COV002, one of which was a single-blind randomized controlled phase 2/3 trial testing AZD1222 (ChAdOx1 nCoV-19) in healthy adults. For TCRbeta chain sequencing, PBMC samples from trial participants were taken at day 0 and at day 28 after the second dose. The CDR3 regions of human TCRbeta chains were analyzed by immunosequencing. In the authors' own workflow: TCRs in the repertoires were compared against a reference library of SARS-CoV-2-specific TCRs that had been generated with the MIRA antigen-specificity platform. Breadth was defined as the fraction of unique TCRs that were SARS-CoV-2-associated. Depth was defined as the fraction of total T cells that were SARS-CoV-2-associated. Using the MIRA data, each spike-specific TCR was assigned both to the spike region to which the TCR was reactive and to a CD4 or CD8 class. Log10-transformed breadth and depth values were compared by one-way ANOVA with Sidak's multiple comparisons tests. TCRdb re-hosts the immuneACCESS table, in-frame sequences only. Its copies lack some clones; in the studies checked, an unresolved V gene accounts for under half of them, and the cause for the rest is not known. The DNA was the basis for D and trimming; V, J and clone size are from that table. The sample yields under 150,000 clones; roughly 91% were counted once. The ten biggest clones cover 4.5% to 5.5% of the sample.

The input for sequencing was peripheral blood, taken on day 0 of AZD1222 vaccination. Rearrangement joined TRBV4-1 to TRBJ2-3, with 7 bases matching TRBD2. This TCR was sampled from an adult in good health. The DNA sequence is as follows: TGCGCCAGCAGCCAGGAGGAGGGCGGGAGAAGCACAGATACGCAGTATTTT. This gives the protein CASSQEEGGRSTDTQYF.